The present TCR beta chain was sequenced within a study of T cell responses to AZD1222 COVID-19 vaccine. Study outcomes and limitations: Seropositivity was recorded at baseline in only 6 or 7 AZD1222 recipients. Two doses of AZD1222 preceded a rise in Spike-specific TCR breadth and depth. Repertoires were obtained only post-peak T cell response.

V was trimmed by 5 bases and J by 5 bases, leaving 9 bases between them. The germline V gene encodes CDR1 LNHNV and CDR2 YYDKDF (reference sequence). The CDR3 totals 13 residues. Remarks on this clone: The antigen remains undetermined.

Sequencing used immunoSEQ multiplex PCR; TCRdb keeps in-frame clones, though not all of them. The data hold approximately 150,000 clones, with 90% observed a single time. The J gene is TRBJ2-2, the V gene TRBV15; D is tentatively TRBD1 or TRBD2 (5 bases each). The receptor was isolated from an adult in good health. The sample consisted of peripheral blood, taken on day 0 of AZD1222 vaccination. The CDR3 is CATSPWGTGELFF. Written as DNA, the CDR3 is TGTGCCACCAGCCCCTGGGGGACCGGGGAGCTGTTTTTT.